The 23 T cell receptor beta chains below all came from one sample that was sequenced in a study of T cell responses to AZD1222 COVID-19 vaccine (dated by TCRdb to the early 2020s). This sample's time point label indicates: about 28 days (+/-7) after the second vaccine dose. Libraries were made using the immunoSEQ multiplex PCR assay. TCRdb retrieved this table from immuneACCESS and kept in-frame rearrangements only. Not all clones are present; in checked studies, unresolved V genes account for under half, and no reason is known for the remainder. Within this sample are 120,000 or so clones, with 70% to 85% of them counted one time only. About 26% of the sample is held by the ten biggest clonotypes. The specimen comprised peripheral blood, sampled 28 days after the second AZD1222 dose. These receptors were collected from an adult who received the AZD1222 COVID-19 vaccine.

The CDR3 loop reads CASTGTAHNEQFF. CDR3 nucleotide sequence: TGTGCCAGCACCGGGACCGCTCACAATGAGCAGTTCTTC. The chain employs TRBV6-5 and TRBJ2-1; D may be TRBD1 or TRBD2 (5 bases each). Germline loops: CDR1 MNHEY, CDR2 SVGAGI. Between the trimmed V and J ends, which lost 7 bases and 5 bases, there was a span of 12 bases. The CDR3 is 13 residues long.

V usage is TRBV3-1 (or the pseudogene TRBV3-2) and J usage is TRBJ1-1, with D maybe TRBD1 (5 bases). V was cut by 11 bases and J by 4 bases, with 14 bases left in between. The V gene's germline CDR1 is LGHDT and CDR2 YNNKEL (reference sequence). The CDR3 is made up of 12 amino acids. The CDR3 DNA follows: TGTGCCTCTAGGGGCAGTGGCACTGAAGCTTTCTTT. Protein sequence: CASRGSGTEAFF.

J is TRBJ2-4 and V is TRBV24-1; the D gene is possibly TRBD1 (5 bases). The CDR3 spans 15 residues. Germline-derived CDR1 and CDR2 are KGHDR and SFDVKD. Trimming removed 4 bases at V and 6 bases at J, with 15 bases between. The CDR3 sequence is CATSDRQLPGNIQYF. In nucleotides, the CDR3 is TGTGCCACCAGTGACCGACAGTTGCCTGGAAACATTCAGTACTTC.

The V call is TRBV7-4, the J call TRBJ2-2, with D possibly TRBD2 on 5 matching bases. CDR1 is SGHVT and CDR2 is SQSDAQ in the germline V gene. The CDR3 sequence is 19 residues long. V lost 7 bases and J lost 0, with 24 bases in between. This CDR3 reads CASNPSPRGGPANTGELFF. Written as DNA, the CDR3 is TGTGCCAGCAACCCATCCCCTCGAGGCGGGCCCGCGAACACCGGGGAGCTGTTTTTT.

The V and J genes are TRBV5-6 and TRBJ1-1; maybe TRBD1 (5 bases). CDR3 length: 14 amino acids. V was clipped by 4 bases and J by 5 bases, with 15 bases between them. Germline V gene data show CDR1 as SGHDT and CDR2 as YYEEEE. CDR3 sequence reads: CASSLRGGETEAFF. The CDR3 DNA sequence: TGTGCCAGCAGCCTTAGGGGTGGAGAAACTGAAGCTTTCTTT. The full variable domain, rest sourced from reference TRBV5-6 and TRBJ1-1, is DAGVTQSPTHLIKTRGQQVTLRCSPKSGHDTVSWYQQALGQGPQFIFQYYEEEERQRGNFPDRFSGHQFPNYSSELNVNALLLGDSALYLCASSLRGGETEAFFGQGTRLTVV.

V is TRBV3-1 (or the pseudogene TRBV3-2) and J is TRBJ1-4, with D perhaps TRBD1 (6 bases). Deletions cut 1 base from V and 8 bases from J, with 17 bases between. This CDR3 contains 16 residues. Germline V gene data show CDR1 as LGHDT and CDR2 as YNNKEL (reference sequence). This CDR3 reads CASSQGGGGGGEKLFF. The CDR3 DNA sequence: TGTGCCAGCAGCCAAGGTGGAGGTGGGGGCGGAGAAAAACTGTTTTTT.

This chain uses TRBV27 with TRBJ2-1; 10 bases line up with TRBD1. The germline gives CDR1 MNHEY, CDR2 SMNVEV (reference sequence). This CDR3 is built from 16 residues. J was trimmed by 7 bases and V by 5 bases; bases with no gene match: 11. This CDR3 is CASSPRDRGVGNEQFF. The CDR3 DNA reads as TGTGCCAGCAGTCCCAGGGACAGGGGAGTAGGGAATGAGCAGTTCTTC.

The chain has TRBV5-1 and TRBJ2-3; no clear D gene. CDR1 SGHRS and CDR2 YFSETQ come from the germline V gene. Trimming pared 5 bases from V and 4 bases from J, leaving 14 bases between. The CDR3 totals 14 residues. The chain's CDR3 is CASSSPEGSDTQYF. CDR3 coding DNA: TGCGCCAGCAGTTCACCCGAAGGGTCAGATACGCAGTATTTT. The complete variable domain, with remaining parts taken from reference TRBV5-1 and TRBJ2-3, reads KAGVTQTPRYLIKTRGQQVTLSCSPISGHRSVSWYQQTPGQGLQFLFEYFSETQRNKGNFPGRFSGRQFSNSRSEMNVSTLELGDSALYLCASSSPEGSDTQYFGPGTRLTVL.

The chain links TRBV5-1 to TRBJ2-5; weak D call: TRBD2 (6 bases). The germline V and J ends were trimmed by 9 bases and 5 bases, with 14 bases remaining between them. This CDR3 is built from 12 residues. CDR1 and CDR2 (germline): SGHRS, YFSETQ. Here the CDR3 reads CATRDSGETQYF. CDR3 bases: TGCGCCACGCGGGACTCAGGGGAGACCCAGTACTTC.

The rearrangement joins TRBV6-5 to TRBJ1-5, with 10 bases fitting TRBD1. After removal of 6 bases from V and 7 bases from J, the junction contained 9 bases not matched to a gene. Germline lookup yields CDR1 MNHEY and CDR2 SVGAGI. This CDR3 region has 15 residues. The CDR3 spells CASRRQGADRQPQHF. Written as DNA, the CDR3 is TGTGCCAGCAGACGACAGGGGGCTGATCGGCAGCCCCAGCATTTT.

The chain has TRBV11-2 and TRBJ2-2, with D tentatively TRBD2 (6 bases). Germline V CDR1 and CDR2: SGHAT, FQNNGV. The CDR3 contains 12 residues. Trimming pared 10 bases from V and 6 bases from J, leaving 12 bases between. Written as DNA, the CDR3 is TGTGCCACCCTAGGGGAGGCCGGGGAGCTGTTTTTT. It yields the protein CATLGEAGELFF.

This clone was found once. The chain combines TRBV7-3 with TRBJ2-5; D is unclear. Deletions cut 2 bases from V and 4 bases from J, with 14 bases between. CDR3 length equals 15 residues. CDR1 is SGHTA, CDR2 FQGTGA, per germline. CDR3 region: CASSLRYSPGETQYF. The CDR3 coding sequence is TGTGCCAGCAGCTTACGCTATAGCCCAGGAGAGACCCAGTACTTC.

As concerns this clone: Other DNA sequences in the same sample also yield this CDR3. This rearrangement joins TRBV6-2 or TRBV6-3 to TRBJ1-2, with a weak D call TRBD1 (6 bases). There are 13 residues in the CDR3. Germline V gene data show CDR1 as MNHEY and CDR2 as SVGEGT. Trimming took off 6 bases at V and 2 bases at J, with 10 bases between the two ends. For the CDR3, the DNA is TGTGCCAGCAGCAGGGACATAAACTATGGCTACACCTTC. It specifies CASSRDINYGYTF.

CDR3 DNA sequence: TGTGCCTGGGGTTCCGGGGGTCTGAGGACTGAAGCTTTCTTT. As protein: CAWGSGGLRTEAFF. The chain combines TRBV30 with TRBJ1-1, with D perhaps TRBD1 (5 bases). The germline CDR1 and CDR2 sequences are GTSNPN and SVGIG (reference sequence). V was trimmed by 5 bases and J by 5 bases, leaving 18 bases between them. The CDR3 is 14 residues long.

V usage is TRBV7-9 and J usage is TRBJ1-1; 8 nucleotides line up with TRBD1. Germline V gene data show CDR1 as SEHNR and CDR2 as FQNEAQ (reference sequence). V trimming: 4 bases; J trimming: 0 bases; junction bases outside the gene matches: 4. CDR3 length: 15 residues. The CDR3, as DNA: TGTGCCAGCAGCTCGAGGACAGGGCTGAACACTGAAGCTTTCTTT. The encoded protein is CASSSRTGLNTEAFF.

The count of this clone is one. The chain couples TRBV5-1 to TRBJ2-5; D may be TRBD1 (6 bases). CDR1 SGHRS and CDR2 YFSETQ come from the germline V gene. Trimming removed 5 bases from V and 1 base from J, with 9 bases in between. The CDR3 loop spans 13 amino acids. In DNA form, the CDR3 reads TGCGCCAGCAGTTGGACAGCCCAAGAGACCCAGTACTTC. This translates into CASSWTAQETQYF.

The genes are TRBV7-8 and TRBJ1-2; D gene ambiguous. V gave up 0 bases and J gave up 8 bases, with 10 bases separating them. Looked up from germline, CDR1 is SGHVS and CDR2 is FQNEAQ. This CDR3 spans 13 amino acids. The CDR3, as DNA: TGTGCCAGCAGCTTAGCGGGTTGGGAGGGCTACACCTTC. Protein sequence: CASSLAGWEGYTF.

V is TRBV25-1 and J is TRBJ1-2; D is unresolved. Germline CDR1 is MGHDK and CDR2 is SYGVNS. The CDR3 length is 12 residues. V lost 6 bases and J lost 4, with 9 bases in between. The CDR3 loop reads CASRPDTYGYTF. The CDR3 DNA follows: TGTGCCAGCAGACCCGACACCTATGGCTACACCTTC.

The chain couples TRBV5-1 to TRBJ1-4, with 8 bases fitting TRBD1. Trimming cost V 3 bases and J 3 bases; bases outside gene matches: 4. The CDR3 runs to 15 residues. Germline CDR1 SGHRS, CDR2 YFSETQ. CDR3 sequence: CASSSTGAANEKLFF. The CDR3, as DNA: TGCGCCAGCAGCTCGACAGGGGCAGCTAATGAAAAACTGTTTTTT. The full variable domain, rest sourced from reference TRBV5-1 and TRBJ1-4, is KAGVTQTPRYLIKTRGQQVTLSCSPISGHRSVSWYQQTPGQGLQFLFEYFSETQRNKGNFPGRFSGRQFSNSRSEMNVSTLELGDSALYLCASSSTGAANEKLFFGSGTQLSVL.

The sample holds one count of this clone. The rearrangement links TRBV5-1 to TRBJ2-5, with TRBD2 identical over 7 bases. Germline V gene data show CDR1 as SGHRS and CDR2 as YFSETQ. This CDR3 is 15 amino acids long. Germline trimming cut 0 bases from V and 3 bases from J; bases unmatched to any gene: 5. Here the CDR3 reads CASSLESGAKETQYF. The CDR3 DNA reads as TGCGCCAGCAGCTTGGAGAGCGGGGCAAAAGAGACCCAGTACTTC.

The chain combines TRBV7-6 with TRBJ2-7; D tentatively reads TRBD1 or TRBD2 (5 bases each). Trimming took off 1 base at V and 3 bases at J, with 19 bases between the two ends. Germline V gene data show CDR1 as SGHVS and CDR2 as FNYEAQ. The CDR3 contains 17 residues. In nucleotides, the CDR3 is TGTGCCAGCAGCTTAGGAGGGACGGCGAATAATTACTACGAGCAGTACTTC. It encodes CASSLGGTANNYYEQYF.

This clone was detected a few times. This chain links TRBV12-3 or TRBV12-4 with TRBJ1-6; possible D gene TRBD1, 6 bases. Trimming removed 5 bases from V and 9 bases from J, with 11 bases in between. CDR3 length: 13 residues. The CDR3 bases are TGTGCCAGCAGTCGGGACATCCCTTCACCCCTCCACTTT. Amino acids: CASSRDIPSPLHF.

This clone was observed a handful of times. This sequence joins TRBV10-1 and TRBJ2-3; D ambiguous. The CDR3 is 14 amino acids. The germline CDR1 and CDR2 sequences are WNHNN and SYGVQD (reference sequence). Trimming removed 0 bases at V and 0 bases at J, with 4 bases between. The CDR3 DNA follows: TGCGCCAGCAGTGAGTCGAAAAGCACAGATACGCAGTATTTT. Its translation is CASSESKSTDTQYF.